This T cell receptor beta chain was captured in a study of lymphopenia after photon versus proton radiotherapy (dated by TCRdb to the late 2010s). For context, the study as a whole: Photon and proton radiation therapy were compared by the study for their immunological effects in patients with gastrointestinal tumors who developed high-grade lymphopenia. The goal of the study was to characterize the differences between the two radiation modalities in how they affect the immune system. A cohort of approximately 20 patients with gastrointestinal tumors who received either photon or proton therapy and subsequently developed lymphopenia was included. Results the study describes overall, beyond this receptor: Across the cohort, among patients who died, a greater drop in TCR diversity after the nadir was inversely correlated with overall survival time. After the lymphocyte count nadir, repertoires from photon-treated patients showed oligoclonal expansion, particularly of CD8+ Temra cells, and this expansion drove the decline in diversity. During treatment, patients who received proton therapy stayed relatively stable, whereas patients who received photon therapy lost naive T cells and TCR diversity and gained effector/memory populations. The survival association was assessed only in patients who died, and the authors presented better survival with proton therapy as a possibility rather than a demonstrated result.

Compared with germline, V lacks 2 bases and J lacks 0 bases; bases without a gene match: 11. Its CDR3 holds 18 amino acids, cysteine through phenylalanine. This entry keeps only the CDR3 DNA: 54 bases, framed from base 1. The CDR1 and CDR2 encoded by the germline V gene are SGHDN and FVKESK. The library was obtained by the immunoSEQ multiplex PCR assay. Alongside multiparametric flow cytometry, deep sequencing of rearranged TCR beta loci was used to profile the T cell repertoires. Here the immuneACCESS table is served through TCRdb, limited to in-frame sequences with V and J called. Missing clones are a known gap in these copies; in checked studies unresolved V genes cover under half, and the rest lacks a known reason. Counted in this sample were some 25,000 clones; around 85% of them appeared once. The leading ten clones occupy roughly 5.4% of the sample. A word on this clone: Its antigen is still unknown. Base qualities are not recorded, but no much larger clone differs from it by a single base.

The sequence links TRBV14 to TRBJ2-3, and TRBD1 matches 7 of the central bases. The TCR comes from a man aged 30 to 39 with gastric cancer. Here the sequenced sample was peripheral blood, taken from a patient treated with photon-based radiotherapy. The nucleotide sequence reads TGTGCCAGCAGCCAACATACAGGGGCGATTTCTAGCACAGATACGCAGTATTTT. Protein translation: CASSQHTGAISSTDTQYF.